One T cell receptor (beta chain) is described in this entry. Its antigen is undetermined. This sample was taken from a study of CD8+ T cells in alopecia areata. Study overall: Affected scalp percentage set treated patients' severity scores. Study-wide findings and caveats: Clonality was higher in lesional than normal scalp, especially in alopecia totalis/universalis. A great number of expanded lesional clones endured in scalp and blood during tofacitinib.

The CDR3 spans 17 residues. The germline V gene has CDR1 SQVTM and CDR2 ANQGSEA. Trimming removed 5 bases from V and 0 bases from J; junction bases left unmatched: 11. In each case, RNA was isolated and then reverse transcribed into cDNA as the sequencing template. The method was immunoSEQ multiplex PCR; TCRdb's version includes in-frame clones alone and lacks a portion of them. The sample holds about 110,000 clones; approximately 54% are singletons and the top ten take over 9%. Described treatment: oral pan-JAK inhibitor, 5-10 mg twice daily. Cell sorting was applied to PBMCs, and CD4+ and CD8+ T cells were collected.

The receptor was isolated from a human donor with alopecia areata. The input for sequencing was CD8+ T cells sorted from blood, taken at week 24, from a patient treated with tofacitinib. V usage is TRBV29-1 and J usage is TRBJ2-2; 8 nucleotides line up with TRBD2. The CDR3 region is CSVLQSGGDTNTGELFF. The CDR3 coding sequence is TGCAGCGTTCTCCAATCCGGGGGGGATACGAACACCGGGGAGCTGTTTTTT.